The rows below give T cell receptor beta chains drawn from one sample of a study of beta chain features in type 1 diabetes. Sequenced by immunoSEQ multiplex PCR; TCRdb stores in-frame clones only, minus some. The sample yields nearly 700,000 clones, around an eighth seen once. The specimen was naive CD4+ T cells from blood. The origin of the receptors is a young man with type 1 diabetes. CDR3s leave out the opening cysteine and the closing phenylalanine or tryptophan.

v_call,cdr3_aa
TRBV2,ASKQGQLTDTQY
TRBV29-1,SVGSSANTEAF
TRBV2,ASSEAGGRMNTEAF
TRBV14,ASSQDLGRGGTDTQY
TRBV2,ASKPEETQY
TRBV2,ASSVLTGGIRPQH
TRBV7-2,ASSQPVNTEAF
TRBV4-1,ASSQVYNEQF
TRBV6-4,ASSVESGNTEAF
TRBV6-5,ASSYSGPATNEKLF
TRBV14,ASRGQGANEQY
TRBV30,AWEAGLEAF
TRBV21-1,ASTILQDRSVGNTIY
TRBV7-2,ASSLNEF
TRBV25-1,ASSDPVRLAGHTQY
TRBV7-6,ASSLELGGSPSYNEQF
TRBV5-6,ASSPSGGGYGYT
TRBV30,AWSEQTYGYT
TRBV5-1,ASSFSTTNEKLF
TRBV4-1,ASSQDPGGAADTQY
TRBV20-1,SAHRDYEQY
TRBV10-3,AISNSGTPNTGELF
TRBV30,AWCAGFQETQY
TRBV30,AWSEDYNQPQH
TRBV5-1,ASSSGRINGANSPLH
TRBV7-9,ASSLNPGLAGESEQF
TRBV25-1,ASSSLGKDSNEQF
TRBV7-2,ASSYGRSNTEAF
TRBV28,ATAGQGSYEQY
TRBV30,AWKDGRFSGNTIY
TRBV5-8,ASTIGWSSGGYGYT
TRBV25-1,ASSPRTAMNTEAF
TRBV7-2,ASSQTGASGTGELF
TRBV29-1,SGSGTPNTEAF
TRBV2,ASTDQLAGAVNEQF
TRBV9,ASSGQGYGYT
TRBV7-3,ASSPSGVNEQF
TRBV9,ASSVVGLSTDTQY
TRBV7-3,ASSRDSDQPQH
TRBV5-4,ASRRGQDTGELF
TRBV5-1,ASSLDNNNYGYT
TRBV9,ASSVGQGPHEQY
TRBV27,ASSLGTDAGEQY
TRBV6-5,ASSYGGPGGDYGYT
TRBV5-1,ASSPIAGPPADTQY
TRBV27,ASSLWLAGDSYEQF
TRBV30,AWSPRVPPF
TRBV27,ASSLVPTGDTEAF
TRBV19,ASSIMASLEAF
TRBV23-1,ASRPDVGNTGELF
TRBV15,ATSREAVGQGVASPLH
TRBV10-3,AISIDRANTGELF
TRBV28,ASRSGGLTGELF
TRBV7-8,ASSRLDGTYEQY
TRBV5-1,ASSPGQGLTDTQY
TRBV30,AWSIYNEQF
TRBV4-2,ASSQDPGSNTGELF
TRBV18,ASSPSGGAGSPLH